These T cell receptor beta chains were read from a single sample in a study of T cell repertoires in cytomegalovirus infection. Each CDR3 protein gets one entry after TCRdb re-called the reads with MiXCR. This sample has 170,000 or so distinct CDR3 sequences, with approximately 15% found just once. The sequenced sample was PBMCs. The receptors stem from a human donor in good health (CMV status not recorded). Some clones in this sample may be carry-over from other donors' samples. Each CDR3 is given with its conserved first and last residue. A D gene is named only where the DNA matches it firmly. Rows may omit the clone size; those that give it use once, few, many or a size class.

size: many; V: TRBV7-8; D: .; J: TRBJ2-6; DNA: TGTGCCAGCAGCTTAGCGGCCGGTTCTGGGGCCAACGTCCTGACTTTC; CDR3: CASSLAAGSGANVLTF
size: .; V: TRBV28; D: .; J: TRBJ2-4; DNA: TGTGCCAGCAGTTTGGGTGGGGGCATTCAGTACTTC; CDR3: CASSLGGGIQYF
size: many; V: TRBV4-2; D: TRBD2; J: TRBJ2-5; DNA: TGTGCCAGCAGCAGGACTAGCGGAATGGAGACCCAGTACTTC; CDR3: CASSRTSGMETQYF
size: few; V: TRBV7-9; D: .; J: TRBJ1-1; DNA: TGTGCCAGCAGCCCGGGGGCGGGTACTGAAGCTTTCTTT; CDR3: CASSPGAGTEAFF
size: few; V: TRBV7-9; D: .; J: TRBJ2-1; DNA: TGTGCCAGCAGCCCCCGGGACTTAGATTACAATGAGCAGTTCTTC; CDR3: CASSPRDLDYNEQFF
size: few; V: TRBV29-1; D: .; J: TRBJ1-3; DNA: TGCAGCGTTGAAGGGACCTCTGGAAACACCATATATTTT; CDR3: CSVEGTSGNTIYF
size: many; V: TRBV10-3; D: TRBD2; J: TRBJ2-1; DNA: TGTGCCATCGGTAGCGGGGGAAGCTCCTACAATGAGCAGTTCTTC; CDR3: CAIGSGGSSYNEQFF
size: few; V: TRBV20-1; D: .; J: TRBJ2-3; DNA: TGCAGTGCTATTGGGCCGTTGACCACAGATACGCAGTATTTT; CDR3: CSAIGPLTTDTQYF
size: few; V: TRBV28; D: TRBD1; J: TRBJ2-5; DNA: TGTGCCAGCACCACACCCGCGGTGACAGGGCAAGAGACCCAGTACTTC; CDR3: CASTTPAVTGQETQYF
size: many; V: TRBV7-2; D: TRBD2; J: TRBJ2-5; DNA: TGTGCCAGCAGCCCGGGACTAGCGGAAGAGACCCAGTACTTC; CDR3: CASSPGLAEETQYF
size: many; V: TRBV11-2; D: TRBD1; J: TRBJ1-2; DNA: TGTGCCAGCAGCTTGCCGGGACAGTATGGCTACACCTTC; CDR3: CASSLPGQYGYTF
size: .; V: TRBV15; D: .; J: TRBJ2-1; DNA: TGTGCCACCAGCAGAGACCAGGGAAATGAGCAGTTCTTC; CDR3: CATSRDQGNEQFF
size: .; V: TRBV29-1; D: TRBD1; J: TRBJ1-1; DNA: TGCAGCGGCGGACAGGGTATGGGTGAAGCTTTCTTT; CDR3: CSGGQGMGEAFF
size: few; V: TRBV24-1; D: .; J: TRBJ2-1; DNA: TGTGCCATTCGAGATAGGACCTACAATGAGCAGTTCTTC; CDR3: CAIRDRTYNEQFF
size: many; V: TRBV7-6; D: .; J: TRBJ1-4; DNA: TGTGCCAGCAGCTCGCCGGGCCCAGGAATGAATGAGGTGTTTTTT; CDR3: CASSSPGPGMNEVFF
size: few; V: TRBV4-2; D: TRBD1; J: TRBJ2-5; DNA: TGTGCCAGCAGCCAACTTACAGGGGGCCAAGAGACCCAGTACTTC; CDR3: CASSQLTGGQETQYF
size: many; V: TRBV19; D: TRBD1; J: TRBJ2-2; DNA: TGTGCCAGTAGACCCGGGACAGCTCTTACCGGGGAGCTGTTTTTT; CDR3: CASRPGTALTGELFF
size: many; V: TRBV6-1; D: TRBD1; J: TRBJ2-7; DNA: TGTGCCAGCGGTAAGCCCGGGACAGGGTCCTCCTACGAGCAGTACTTC; CDR3: CASGKPGTGSSYEQYF
size: .; V: TRBV6-1; D: .; J: TRBJ2-1; DNA: TGTGCCAGCAGACTCGGGCCTATAGACGGTGAGCAGTTCTTC; CDR3: CASRLGPIDGEQFF
size: .; V: TRBV10-3; D: .; J: TRBJ2-2; DNA: TGTGCCATCACCCCGGACAGAAACACCGGGGAGCTGTTTTTT; CDR3: CAITPDRNTGELFF
size: few; V: TRBV5-4; D: .; J: TRBJ2-2; DNA: TGTGCCAGCCAATCGGACACCGGGGAGCTGTTTTTT; CDR3: CASQSDTGELFF
size: few; V: TRBV7-8; D: .; J: TRBJ1-5; DNA: TGTGCCAGCAGCTTAGAAGGGGCCCAGCCCCAGCATTTT; CDR3: CASSLEGAQPQHF
size: many; V: TRBV4-1; D: .; J: TRBJ2-7; DNA: TGCGCCAGCAGCCTAGGACGGCTCTACGAGCAGTACTTC; CDR3: CASSLGRLYEQYF
size: few; V: TRBV6-6; D: .; J: TRBJ1-4; DNA: TGTGCCAGCAGTTACTCATCATCCAGTAGGATTGAAAAACTGTTTTTT; CDR3: CASSYSSSSRIEKLFF
size: many; V: TRBV7-2; D: .; J: TRBJ2-1; DNA: TGTGCCAGCAGCTTAACTAGACCCGATGAGCAGTTCTTC; CDR3: CASSLTRPDEQFF
size: few; V: TRBV29-1; D: .; J: TRBJ2-7; DNA: TGCAGCGTTGCCGTGGGGCAGTCCTACGAGCAGTACTTC; CDR3: CSVAVGQSYEQYF
size: few; V: TRBV14; D: TRBD2; J: TRBJ2-7; DNA: TGTGCCAGCAGCCAAGGTCGAGGTTATAGCGGGAGGGCCTTTAGGTCCTACGAGCAGTACTTC; CDR3: CASSQGRGYSGRAFRSYEQYF
size: .; V: TRBV7-8; D: TRBD2; J: TRBJ2-7; DNA: TGTGCCAGCAGTCCTAGCGGGGAGATCTACGAGCAGTACTTC; CDR3: CASSPSGEIYEQYF
size: many; V: TRBV15; D: .; J: TRBJ2-7; DNA: TGTGCCACCAGCAGAGATTACGGGATAGACGAGCAGTACTTC; CDR3: CATSRDYGIDEQYF
size: many; V: TRBV20-1; D: TRBD2; J: TRBJ2-7; DNA: TGCAGTGCCGAGAGGGGTCGGGGGGTCTACGAGCAGTACTTC; CDR3: CSAERGRGVYEQYF
size: many; V: TRBV27; D: .; J: TRBJ2-2; DNA: TGTGCCAGCAGCTTGATTCCTAGCACCGGGGAGCTGTTTTTT; CDR3: CASSLIPSTGELFF
size: many; V: TRBV28; D: TRBD2; J: TRBJ2-1; DNA: TGTGCCAGCAGTTTACCATATGTCCGAAGCGGGGTTAGCTCCTACAATGAGCAGTTCTTC; CDR3: CASSLPYVRSGVSSYNEQFF
size: .; V: TRBV7-3; D: .; J: TRBJ2-3; DNA: TGTGCCAGCAGCCACGGGGAGAGGCAGTATTTT; CDR3: CASSHGERQYF
size: many; V: TRBV7-3; D: .; J: TRBJ2-1; DNA: TGTGCCAGCAGTAAAGGACTGTACAATGAGCAGTTCTTC; CDR3: CASSKGLYNEQFF
size: .; V: TRBV19; D: TRBD2; J: TRBJ2-2; DNA: TGTGCCAGTAGTATAAGGCGGGAGGTGTTTCCCGGGGAGCTGTTTTTT; CDR3: CASSIRREVFPGELFF
size: .; V: TRBV2; D: .; J: TRBJ2-7; DNA: TGTGCCAGCATCGGCAGGGAATCCTACGAGCAGTACTTC; CDR3: CASIGRESYEQYF
size: few; V: TRBV6-5; D: TRBD1; J: TRBJ2-2; DNA: TGTGCCAGCAGTTACTCAATAACAGGGGGCCTGAACACCGGGGAGCTGTTTTTT; CDR3: CASSYSITGGLNTGELFF
size: many; V: TRBV7-2; D: TRBD1; J: TRBJ1-1; DNA: TGTGCCAGCAGCTTTCGTAGGGGGCGGGAGACTTTCTTT; CDR3: CASSFRRGRETFF
size: .; V: TRBV5-1; D: .; J: TRBJ2-5; DNA: TGCGCCAGCAGCTTGGAGGCGACAGAAGAGACCCAGTACTTC; CDR3: CASSLEATEETQYF
size: .; V: TRBV28; D: .; J: TRBJ2-1; DNA: TGTGCCAGCAGTTTAGTAGGGACGGAACACAATGAGCAGTTCTTC; CDR3: CASSLVGTEHNEQFF
size: many; V: TRBV7-9; D: .; J: TRBJ2-7; DNA: TGTGCCACGGGACATTTGCAGTACTTC; CDR3: CATGHLQYF
size: .; V: TRBV18; D: .; J: TRBJ2-1; DNA: TGTGCCAGCTCACCAGCGGGACGACCCTACAATGAGCAGTTCTTC; CDR3: CASSPAGRPYNEQFF
size: .; V: TRBV20-1; D: .; J: TRBJ1-4; DNA: TGCAGTGCTAGTCTAAAAGGCGAAAAACTGTTTTTT; CDR3: CSASLKGEKLFF
size: .; V: TRBV29-1; D: TRBD1; J: TRBJ2-7; DNA: TGCAGCGCGGATTCAGGGGGCAACCCCTACGAGCAGTACTTC; CDR3: CSADSGGNPYEQYF
size: many; V: TRBV7-9; D: .; J: TRBJ2-5; DNA: TGTGCCAGCAGCTTAGAACGGATTGCGTCCGGGCGGGAGACCCAGTACTTC; CDR3: CASSLERIASGRETQYF
size: many; V: TRBV7-6; D: TRBD1; J: TRBJ2-1; DNA: TGTGCCAGCAGGGCCGGGACAGGGGTCTACAATGAGCAGTTCTTC; CDR3: CASRAGTGVYNEQFF
size: many; V: TRBV28; D: TRBD2; J: TRBJ2-1; DNA: TGTGCCAGCAGTTCCTGGGGTAGCGGGAGGGTTGGAGGCTCCTACAATGAGCAGTTCTTC; CDR3: CASSSWGSGRVGGSYNEQFF
size: many; V: TRBV6-5; D: .; J: TRBJ2-6; DNA: TGTGCCAGCAGTTACATTCGGGAGTTCTCTGGGGCCAACGTCCTGACTTTC; CDR3: CASSYIREFSGANVLTF
size: many; V: TRBV7-6; D: .; J: TRBJ2-2; DNA: TGTGCCAGCAGCCCATCTCTGGGCGGGGAGCTGTTTTTT; CDR3: CASSPSLGGELFF
size: .; V: TRBV29-1; D: .; J: TRBJ1-5; DNA: TGCAGCGTTGTGGAGGACTATAATCAGCCCCAGCATTTT; CDR3: CSVVEDYNQPQHF
size: few; V: TRBV12-3/TRBV12-4; D: .; J: TRBJ2-1; DNA: TGTGCCAGCAGTTTGGCTAGGGGCAACAATGAGCAGTTCTTC; CDR3: CASSLARGNNEQFF
size: few; V: TRBV28; D: .; J: TRBJ1-2; DNA: TGTGCCAGCAGCTCAACCGGGGGGTATCGCTACACCTTC; CDR3: CASSSTGGYRYTF
size: .; V: TRBV6-1; D: .; J: TRBJ1-5; DNA: TGTGCCAGCTGCCGGGGCAATCAGCCCCAGCATTTT; CDR3: CASCRGNQPQHF
size: few; V: TRBV14; D: TRBD1; J: TRBJ2-6; DNA: TGTGCCAGCAGCTTACACAGGGGGCCGCTTACTGGGGCCAACGTCCTGACTTTC; CDR3: CASSLHRGPLTGANVLTF
size: .; V: TRBV7-9; D: TRBD1; J: TRBJ2-1; DNA: TGTGCCAGCAGCTTAGGGGGACAGGGGACCAATGAGCAGTTCTTC; CDR3: CASSLGGQGTNEQFF
size: many; V: TRBV19; D: .; J: TRBJ2-1; DNA: TGTGCCAGTAGTATCACTGCGGGGTACAATGAGCAGTTCTTC; CDR3: CASSITAGYNEQFF
size: many; V: TRBV28; D: .; J: TRBJ1-6; DNA: TGTGCCAGCAGTTGGGACCGGAGCTCCTATAATTCACCCCTCCACTTT; CDR3: CASSWDRSSYNSPLHF
size: .; V: TRBV11-2; D: TRBD1; J: TRBJ1-2; DNA: TGTGCCAGCAGCTTCGAGGGGGCGAGGGAAAACTATGGCTACACCTTC; CDR3: CASSFEGARENYGYTF
size: few; V: TRBV15; D: .; J: TRBJ2-4; DNA: TGTGCCACCAGCAGAGTCTCCGGGGCTGGGAACATTCAGTACTTC; CDR3: CATSRVSGAGNIQYF
size: once; V: TRBV29-1; D: .; J: TRBJ1-2; DNA: TGCAGCGGAAAAGACAACGTCTATGGCTACACCTTC; CDR3: CSGKDNVYGYTF